The following is a TCR beta chain sequence with its context. Its target antigen remains unknown. No base quality values were provided; no much bigger clone lies one nucleotide off. Libraries came from the immunoSEQ multiplex PCR assay. In the paper's pipeline: A statistical classification framework was developed to diagnose cytomegalovirus status using the catalog of TCR beta chain sequences. TCRdb limited this immuneACCESS table to in-frame rearrangements with V and J called. A share of clones is missing; checked studies link under half to unresolved V genes, and the rest is unexplained. V, J and clone size derive from that table, while D and trimming were established from the DNA sequence. This sample gives 55,000 to 70,000 clones in total; 85% to 95% of them show up just once. Around 2.3% of the sample comes from the top ten. The sample belongs to a study of cytomegalovirus exposure and HLA in healthy donors (dated by TCRdb to about 2017). A note on the overall study: The 500 to 700 repertoires of the first cohort and the roughly 120 validation repertoires were produced on the same platform, according to a later analysis. The study aimed to test whether cataloging public T cell receptors could reveal signatures of past pathogen exposure. Along with the roughly 670-subject first cohort, a separate validation cohort of over a hundred different subjects was used. To predict cytomegalovirus infection status, the study combined high-throughput TCR immunosequencing, statistical association of individual TCRs with disease status, and machine learning. Overall study outcomes, separate from this receptor: Subsequent analysis determined that TCRs grouped into clusters in the first cohort also showed a tendency toward co-occurrence across the approximately 120 validation repertoires, and about 94% of cluster scores exceeded 0. In both the original and validation cohorts, the classifier was reported to diagnose cytomegalovirus status with high specificity and sensitivity. A few of the identified cytomegalovirus-associated TCR beta chains were confirmed in vitro to be specific for cytomegalovirus antigens. According to the authors, the approach could potentially be generalized to other disease states and immunological phenotypes. The study gave a list of some 150 TCR beta chains associated with cytomegalovirus. The validation cohort had no HLA typing available for a later analysis, so co-occurrence within that cohort was assessed over all 130 or so repertoires. Most TCR sequences were seen in very few donors, while some public TCRs were found in many individuals.

CDR1 and CDR2, per the germline V gene (reference sequence), are SGHNT and YYREEE. Taken from cysteine to phenylalanine, the CDR3 has 14 residues. Solely the CDR3 DNA is kept, with 42 bases framed from the first base. Trimming removed 4 bases from V and 2 bases from J, leaving 13 bases between the germline ends. Donors formed part of the validation cohort, which comprised 95 to 150 subjects and was distinct from the first cohort of under 850 subjects. The origin of this receptor is a man aged 18 to 30 in good health and CMV-seronegative. The source material was PBMCs. The sequence is built from TRBV5-4 and TRBJ2-7, and the D gene may be TRBD2, 6 bases matching. The nucleotide sequence reads as follows: TGTGCCAGCAGCGCCTCCGGGAGACCCTACGAGCAGTACTTC. Its protein reads: CASSASGRPYEQYF.